Shown below are 8 T cell receptor beta chains from a single sample sequenced in a study of blood T cell repertoires in COVID-19. The data were produced by immunoSEQ multiplex PCR, yet TCRdb's version contains in-frame clones alone and is incomplete. The table lists about 400,000 clones, 89% of them singletons. The sample was PBMCs or T cells enriched from blood (not recorded which). These receptors were obtained from a woman aged 30 to 39 who had recovered from COVID-19.

The gene calls are TRBV7-9 and TRBJ1-2; a possible D gene is TRBD1 (6 bases). CDR3 size: 16 residues. The V end was cut by 4 bases, the J end by 3 bases, with 18 bases between. CDR1 and CDR2 from the germline V gene are SEHNR and FQNEAQ (reference sequence). DNA for the CDR3: TGTGCCAGCAGCTCCCCCCCGCGGGGGGCGGACTATGGCTACACCTTC. Its protein product is CASSSPPRGADYGYTF.

The V gene is TRBV5-6, the J gene TRBJ2-5, with 10 nucleotides matching TRBD1. The CDR3 consists of 13 residues. Germline V gene sequence: CDR1 SGHDT, CDR2 YYEEEE. The ends lost 6 bases at V and 5 bases at J; junction bases unmatched: 4. CDR3 DNA: TGTGCCAGCAAGGGGGGACAGGGGGAGACCCAGTACTTC. This encodes CASKGGQGETQYF.

This chain connects TRBV18 to TRBJ2-2; D unclear. The CDR3 is made up of 11 amino acids. CDR1 and CDR2 (germline): KGHSH, LQKENI. The V end lost 6 bases, the J end lost 4 bases, and 3 bases lay between the germline ends. Here the CDR3 DNA reads TGTGCCAGCTCCGGCACCGGGGAGCTGTTTTTT. Translation: CASSGTGELFF.

The genes are TRBV9 and TRBJ2-3; D is unresolved. CDR1 is SGDLS and CDR2 is YYNGEE in the germline V gene. Trimming stripped 0 bases from V and 2 bases from J, with 4 bases between. The CDR3 extends over 13 amino acids. The CDR3 sequence is CASSVVFTDTQYF. The CDR3 DNA is TGTGCCAGCAGCGTAGTATTCACAGATACGCAGTATTTT.

CDR3 sequence reads: CSVGDRDGNQPQHF. The CDR3 region has the DNA TGCAGCGTGGGGGACAGGGATGGCAATCAGCCCCAGCATTTT. The chain uses TRBV29-1 and TRBJ1-5; 9 bases map to TRBD1. The CDR3 length is 14 residues. Losses at the gene ends were 6 bases for V and 2 bases for J; bases not matched to a gene: 5. Germline CDR1 SQVTM, CDR2 ANQGSEA.

V and J are TRBV28 and TRBJ1-4; TRBD1 aligns across 8 bases. The J segment lost 7 bases and the V segment lost 2 bases, leaving 6 bases of the junction unmatched. The V gene's germline CDR1 is MDHEN and CDR2 SYDVKM. The CDR3 runs to 15 residues. The CDR3: CASSLLQGVSEKLFF. The CDR3 bases are TGTGCCAGCAGTTTACTACAGGGGGTTAGTGAAAAACTGTTTTTT. Combining the CDR3 with reference TRBV28 and TRBJ1-4 gives the whole variable domain DVKVTQSSRYLVKRTGEKVFLECVQDMDHENMFWYRQDPGLGLRLIYFSYDVKMKEKGDIPEGYSVSREKKERFSLILESASTNQTSMYLCASSLLQGVSEKLFFGSGTQLSVL.

V and J are TRBV6-5 and TRBJ1-1, with D tentatively TRBD1 (6 bases). The CDR3 sequence is 15 residues long. Trimming left V 6 bases short and J 1 base short, with 15 bases between. CDR1 and CDR2 (germline): MNHEY, SVGAGI. The CDR3 loop reads CASRGAGTKNTEAFF. CDR3 bases: TGTGCCAGCAGGGGAGCCGGGACAAAGAACACTGAAGCTTTCTTT.

This clone was found many times. The chain combines TRBV6-4 with TRBJ2-3; TRBD2 is a possible D gene (6 bases). V was shortened by 3 bases and J by 0 bases, with 10 bases between the two germline ends. The CDR3 is 15 residues long. The germline gives CDR1 MRHNA, CDR2 SNTAGT. The CDR3 region is CASSESLASTDTQYF. CDR3 bases: TGTGCCAGCAGTGAAAGCCTAGCGAGCACAGATACGCAGTATTTT.